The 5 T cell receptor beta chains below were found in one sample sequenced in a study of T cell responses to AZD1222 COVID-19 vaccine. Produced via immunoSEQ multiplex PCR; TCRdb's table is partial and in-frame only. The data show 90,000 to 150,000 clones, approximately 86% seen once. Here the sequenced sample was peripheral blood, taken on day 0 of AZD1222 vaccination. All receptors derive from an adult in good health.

CDR3 in DNA: TGTGCCAGCAACGGCCCGTGGGAGCAGTTCTTC. The encoded protein is CASNGPWEQFF. The J gene is TRBJ2-1, the V gene TRBV6-5; D call uncertain. V was pared by 7 bases and J by 10 bases, with 11 bases between. Germline V gene sequence: CDR1 MNHEY, CDR2 SVGAGI. The CDR3 consists of 11 residues.

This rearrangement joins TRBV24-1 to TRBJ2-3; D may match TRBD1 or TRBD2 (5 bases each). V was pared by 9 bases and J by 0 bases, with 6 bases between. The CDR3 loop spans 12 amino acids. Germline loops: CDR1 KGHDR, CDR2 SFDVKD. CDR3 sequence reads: CATGGSTDTQYF. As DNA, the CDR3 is TGTGCCACCGGGGGTAGCACAGATACGCAGTATTTT.

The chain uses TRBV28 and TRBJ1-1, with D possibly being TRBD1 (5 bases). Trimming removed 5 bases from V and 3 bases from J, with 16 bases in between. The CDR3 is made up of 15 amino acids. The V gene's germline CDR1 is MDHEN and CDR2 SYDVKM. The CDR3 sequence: CASSPGGGWDTEAFF. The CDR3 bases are TGTGCCAGCAGTCCCGGGGGGGGTTGGGACACTGAAGCTTTCTTT.

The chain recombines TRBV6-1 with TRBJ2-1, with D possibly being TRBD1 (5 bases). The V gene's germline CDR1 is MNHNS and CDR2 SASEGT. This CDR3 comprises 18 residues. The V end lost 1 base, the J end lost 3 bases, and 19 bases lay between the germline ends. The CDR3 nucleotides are TGTGCCAGCAGTGAAGGGGGCCGCAGGGTAACCGTCTACAATGAGCAGTTCTTC. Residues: CASSEGGRRVTVYNEQFF.

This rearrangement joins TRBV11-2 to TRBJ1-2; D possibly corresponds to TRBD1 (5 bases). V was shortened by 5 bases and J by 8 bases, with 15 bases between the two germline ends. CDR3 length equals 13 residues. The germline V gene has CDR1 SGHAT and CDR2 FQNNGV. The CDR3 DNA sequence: TGTGCCAGCAGCCCTGGGAGCTGGGGGGGCTACACCTTC. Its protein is CASSPGSWGGYTF.